There are many counts of the clone carrying this T cell receptor beta chain. Its specificity is unknown. V dropped 4 bases and J dropped 1 base, with 13 bases sitting between them. The CDR3 sequence is 16 residues long. Germline CDR1 and CDR2: SGHVS and FQNEAQ. This specimen comes from a study of CD8+CD57+ T cells in acquired aplastic anemia. Study overall: The average for DNA from sorted CD4+ and CD8+ cells was around 3.4 ug. Where healthy donors were concerned, CD4+ cells averaged roughly 11 million reads. Study-level findings and limits: Patients were compared with controls for CD8+ Simpson's diversity, and no significant difference emerged. A set of twenty-nine CD8+ CDR3 sequences was shared between patients and controls, and these sequences appeared highly expressed in patients.

CDR3 and TCR beta VDJ profiling relied on a genomic DNA template. Via MiXCR, TCRdb re-called the reads, giving one row per CDR3 protein. The sample lists about 42,000 distinct CDR3 sequences; 65% to 70% were seen once. The sequencing input was sorted CD4+, CD8+, or CD8+CD57+ T cells (not recorded which) from PBMCs. The chain uses TRBV7-8 and TRBJ2-2; D assignment may be TRBD1 or TRBD2 (5 bases each). This sequence was found in a human donor in good health, serving as a control. Written as DNA, the CDR3 is TGTGCCAGCAGCTCCTTCGGGACCTTGAACACCGGGGAGCTGTTTTTT. It is translated as CASSSFGTLNTGELFF.